One and the same sample provided the 3 T cell receptor beta chains below, sequenced in a study of T cells in Graves' hyperthyroidism and ophthalmopathy. Amplification targeted TCR beta CDR3 regions from RNA transcripts. A set of HTBI primers served as the primers for a first-round RT-PCR of the TCR CDR3. One entry per CDR3 protein results from TCRdb running MiXCR on the multiplex PCR reads. The repertoire holds about 420,000 distinct CDR3 sequences, 15% to 18% seen once, with 11% to 15% in the top ten. Sequencing input: blood. These receptors came from a woman under 30 with Graves' hyperthyroidism.

This clonotype came up many times. This chain links TRBV6-1 with TRBJ1-2; D call uncertain. V was clipped by 5 bases and J by 2 bases, with 24 bases between them. Germline V gives CDR1 MNHNS, CDR2 SASEGT. The CDR3 covers 18 residues. CDR3 protein: CASSSVGSTRRRNYGYTF. CDR3 nucleotides: TGTGCCAGCAGTTCAGTTGGCAGCACGAGGAGGAGAAACTATGGCTACACCTTC.

A remark on this clonotype: A much larger clone is a single base away; this may be a read error. The genes are TRBV7-2 and TRBJ2-1; TRBD2 is a possible D gene (5 bases). Germline assignment: CDR1 SGHTA and CDR2 FQGNSA. This CDR3 comprises 19 residues. Trimming shortened V by 2 bases and J by 6 bases, and 26 bases separated the two germline ends. This CDR3 reads CASSLYSRGIRSGSNEQFF. Written as DNA, the CDR3 is TGTGCCAGCAGCTTATATTCTAGAGGGATTCGATCGGGGTCCAATGAGCAGTTCTTC.

This clonotype was counted many times. The V call is TRBV20-1, the J call TRBJ1-2, with 10 bases aligning to TRBD1. Losses at the gene ends were 3 bases for V and 4 bases for J; bases not matched to a gene: 5. This CDR3 contains 14 residues. CDR1 and CDR2 from the germline V gene are DFQATT and SNEGSKA (reference sequence). In DNA form, the CDR3 reads TGCAGTGCTAGCCCGGGACAGGGGATCTATGGCTACACCTTC. As protein: CSASPGQGIYGYTF.